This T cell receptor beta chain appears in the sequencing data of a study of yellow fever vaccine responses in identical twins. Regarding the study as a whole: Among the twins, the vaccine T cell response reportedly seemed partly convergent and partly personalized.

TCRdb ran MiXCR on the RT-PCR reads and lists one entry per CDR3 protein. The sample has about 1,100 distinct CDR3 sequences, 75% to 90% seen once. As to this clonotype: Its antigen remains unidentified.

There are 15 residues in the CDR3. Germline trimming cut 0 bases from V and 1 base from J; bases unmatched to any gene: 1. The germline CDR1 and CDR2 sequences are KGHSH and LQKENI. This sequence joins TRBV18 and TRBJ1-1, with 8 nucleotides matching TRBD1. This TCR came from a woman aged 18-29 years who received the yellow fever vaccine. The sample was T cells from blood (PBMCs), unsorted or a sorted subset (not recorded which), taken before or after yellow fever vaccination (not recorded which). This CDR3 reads CASSPPGTGNTEAFF. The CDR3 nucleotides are TGTGCCAGCTCACCACCGGGGACAGGGAACACTGAAGCTTTCTTT.